The entry below gives a single T cell receptor (beta chain) sequence along with its context. What it binds is not known. This sample stems from a study of cytomegalovirus exposure and HLA in healthy donors. Findings and caveats of the study: It was approximately 160 TCR beta chains that were listed as cytomegalovirus-associated. According to a later analysis, most TCR beta chains associated with CMV appeared HLA-restricted. Accurate predictions that matched the HLA-A and HLA-B alleles of most subjects were reportedly made from TCR beta sequences.

This CDR3 contains 17 residues. Germline CDR1 and CDR2: MNHEY and SMNVEV (reference sequence). V gave up 6 bases and J gave up 4 bases; unmatched junction bases: 11. The PCR made use of 60 Vbeta and 13 Jbeta primers. Sequenced by immunoSEQ multiplex PCR; TCRdb stores in-frame clones only, minus some. The sample lists some 250,000 clones, 75% to 85% occurring once. Sequenced sample: PBMCs. The V gene is TRBV27, the J gene TRBJ2-1, with 11 bases lining up with TRBD2. This clonotype was sampled from a woman aged 60-70 years in good health and CMV-seropositive. The CDR3 here is CASRRPSGTSGYNEQFF. The CDR3 region has the DNA TGTGCCAGCAGGCGACCGTCCGGGACTAGCGGTTACAATGAGCAGTTCTTC.